The T cell receptor beta chain under discussion was sequenced for a study of blood T cell repertoires in COVID-19. Study-wide context: The origin of the acute and convalescent COVID-19 samples was the United States, Italy and Spain. PBMCs, B-cell-depleted T cells, or T cells provided the cDNA or gDNA that made up the material.

The CDR3 loop spans 14 amino acids. V was pared by 5 bases and J by 2 bases, with 10 bases between. The V gene's germline CDR1 is MNHEY and CDR2 SVGEGT. Under the authors' procedure: The authors estimated nucleated cell counts from reference gene primer amplification. This table comes from immunoSEQ multiplex PCR, and its TCRdb copy is limited to in-frame clones, with some not included. V and J calls and clone size come straight from that table; D and trimming were deduced from the DNA. Among some 80,000 clones, over 70% were seen once, and the ten largest hold more than 10%. This sequence joins TRBV6-2 or TRBV6-3 and TRBJ2-1, with D maybe TRBD1 (6 bases). Sequencing used peripheral blood. This receptor was obtained from a woman in her thirties or forties with active or convalescent COVID-19. The CDR3 protein is CASSRGNPYNEQFF. Here the CDR3 DNA reads TGTGCCAGCAGTAGGGGGAACCCCTACAATGAGCAGTTCTTC.